This entry lists 15 T cell receptor beta chains sequenced from one sample in a study of blood T cell repertoires in COVID-19. Sequencing was performed with immunoSEQ multiplex PCR; in TCRdb, only in-frame clones are kept and a portion is missing. The data contain over 60,000 clones, 76% of them singletons. The material sequenced was peripheral blood. These receptors originate from a man aged 60-69 years with COVID-19, enrolled during active disease.

The V gene is TRBV5-1, the J gene TRBJ2-1; 12 bases agree with TRBD2. The CDR3 has 15 amino acids. V lost 3 bases to trimming and J lost 4 bases; unmatched junction nucleotides: 2. The germline CDR1 and CDR2 sequences are SGHRS and YFSETQ. The CDR3: CASSSGLAGYNEQFF. The CDR3 region has the DNA TGCGCCAGCAGCTCCGGACTAGCGGGGTACAATGAGCAGTTCTTC.

Of note for this clone: The junction departs from the called germline gene at one end, perhaps through a read error. The J gene is TRBJ2-1, the V gene TRBV12-3 or TRBV12-4; 7 bases match TRBD1. The CDR3 is made up of 13 amino acids. The CDR3 DNA sequence: TGTGCCAGCAGGTCACCTGGGACAGCCGCTAGGGTCTTC. This translates into CASRSPGTAARVF.

As for this clone: Other DNA sequences within the sample encode an identical CDR3. The chain employs TRBV29-1 and TRBJ1-3, with unresolved D. CDR1 and CDR2 (germline): SQVTM, ANQGSEA. This CDR3 region has 11 residues. The V end lost 7 bases, the J end lost 1 base, and 5 bases lay between the germline ends. The CDR3 here is CSARSGNTIYF. CDR3 DNA: TGCAGCGCTCGTTCTGGAAACACCATATATTTT.

Here the CDR3 DNA reads TGTGCCAGCAGCCAGGACAGGGTGGGAGGCTACACCTTC. Its protein product is CASSQDRVGGYTF. V is TRBV28 and J is TRBJ1-2; TRBD1 matches at 8 bases. V lost 6 bases to trimming and J lost 8 bases; unmatched junction nucleotides: 8. This CDR3 spans 13 amino acids. Germline values: CDR1 MDHEN, CDR2 SYDVKM.

The gene calls are TRBV30 and TRBJ1-5; the match to TRBD1 covers 7 bases. CDR1 is GTSNPN, CDR2 SVGIG, per germline (reference sequence). With V trimmed by 5 bases and J by 3 bases, 10 bases remained unmatched. The CDR3 sequence is 15 residues long. CDR3 residues: CAWARQGLFNQPQHF. CDR3 nucleotides: TGTGCCTGGGCTCGACAGGGTTTGTTCAATCAGCCCCAGCATTTT.

The chain employs TRBV9 and TRBJ1-5; the D gene is possibly TRBD1 (6 bases). CDR1 SGDLS and CDR2 YYNGEE come from the germline V gene. The CDR3 runs 15 residues. The germline V and J ends were trimmed by 3 bases and 4 bases, with 14 bases remaining between them. The CDR3 region has the DNA TGTGCCAGCAGCGCGTCAGGGGTTGTAAATCAGCCCCAGCATTTT. It translates to CASSASGVVNQPQHF.

This clone showed up just a few times. V and J are TRBV6-5 and TRBJ2-3, with 7 bases fitting TRBD2. From germline, CDR1 is MNHEY and CDR2 SVGAGI. V was clipped by 5 bases and J by 2 bases; unmatched bases: 7. The CDR3 covers 15 residues. The CDR3 here is CASSRGDLYTDTQYF. The CDR3 nucleotides are TGTGCCAGCAGTCGGGGGGACCTCTACACAGATACGCAGTATTTT.

The chain uses TRBV19 and TRBJ1-5; D may be TRBD1 (6 bases). The ends were cut back, 4 bases at V and 2 bases at J, with 12 bases in the middle. The CDR3 length is 15 residues. The germline V gene encodes CDR1 LNHDA and CDR2 SQIVND (reference sequence). In DNA, the CDR3 is TGTGCCAGTAGTACACCTCACAGGGGCAATCAGCCCCAGCATTTT. It is translated as CASSTPHRGNQPQHF.

This chain links TRBV19 with TRBJ1-1; D is uncertain. V lost 3 bases and J 0 bases, leaving 5 bases between the germline ends. Germline V gene lookup returns CDR1 LNHDA and CDR2 SQIVND (reference sequence). This CDR3 has 13 amino acids. The CDR3 DNA sequence: TGTGCCAGTAGTATGAGGGTGAACACTGAAGCTTTCTTT. Residues: CASSMRVNTEAFF. The variable domain in full, with the rest retrieved from reference TRBV19 and TRBJ1-1, is DGGITQSPKYLFRKEGQNVTLSCEQNLNHDAMYWYRQDPGQGLRLIYYSQIVNDFQKGDIAEGYSVSREKKESFPLTVTSAQKNPTAFYLCASSMRVNTEAFFGQGTRLTVV.

The V call is TRBV11-3, the J call TRBJ2-5, with 8 bases lining up with TRBD1. Trimming took 1 base from V and 4 from J; bases not matched to a gene: 5. Per the germline V gene, CDR1 is SGHNT and CDR2 is YENEEA. The CDR3 covers 15 residues. CDR3 protein: CASSLVRGLGETQYF. The CDR3 DNA reads TGTGCCAGCAGCTTAGTCAGGGGGCTTGGAGAGACCCAGTACTTC.

The chain carries TRBV18 and TRBJ2-7; D not resolved. This CDR3 contains 13 residues. Trimming left V 4 bases short and J 5 bases short, with 12 bases between. Per the germline V gene, CDR1 is KGHSH and CDR2 is LQKENI. DNA of the CDR3: TGTGCCAGCTCACGTTACCCCGAGGACGAGCAGTACTTC. Residues: CASSRYPEDEQYF.

The chain couples TRBV30 to TRBJ2-2; unclear D gene. The CDR3 is 13 residues long. In germline, CDR1 is GTSNPN, CDR2 SVGIG (reference sequence). V was shortened by 5 bases and J by 2 bases, with 9 bases between the two germline ends. CDR3 DNA sequence: TGTGCCTGGCGGGTAGGCAACACCGGGGAGCTGTTTTTT. Residues: CAWRVGNTGELFF.

This chain links TRBV9 with TRBJ2-2; 10 nucleotides align to TRBD1. Losses at the gene ends were 4 bases for V and 3 bases for J; bases not matched to a gene: 6. The CDR3 is 16 amino acids. Germline-derived CDR1 and CDR2 are SGDLS and YYNGEE. CDR3 coding DNA: TGTGCCAGCAGCCCAATGACAGGGGGCCACACCGGGGAGCTGTTTTTT. Translation gives CASSPMTGGHTGELFF.

The chain employs TRBV18 and TRBJ2-6; D is perhaps TRBD1 (6 bases). The V end was cut by 11 bases, the J end by 0 bases, with 17 bases between. The CDR3 loop spans 16 amino acids. CDR1 and CDR2 (germline): KGHSH, LQKENI. The CDR3 coding sequence is TGTGCCTCTCAGGGACAATTCAGCTCTGGGGCCAACGTCCTGACTTTC. It specifies CASQGQFSSGANVLTF.

V gene TRBV6-6 combines with J gene TRBJ2-1; 8 nucleotides agree with TRBD2. The CDR3 spans 15 residues. V shed 1 base, J shed 8 bases, and the junction held 7 bases outside the gene matches. Germline V gene lookup returns CDR1 MNHNY and CDR2 SVGAGI (reference sequence). CDR3 sequence (DNA): TGTGCCAGCAGTTACTGGGCGGGAGGAAGGGATGAGCAGTTCTTC. Its protein product is CASSYWAGGRDEQFF.